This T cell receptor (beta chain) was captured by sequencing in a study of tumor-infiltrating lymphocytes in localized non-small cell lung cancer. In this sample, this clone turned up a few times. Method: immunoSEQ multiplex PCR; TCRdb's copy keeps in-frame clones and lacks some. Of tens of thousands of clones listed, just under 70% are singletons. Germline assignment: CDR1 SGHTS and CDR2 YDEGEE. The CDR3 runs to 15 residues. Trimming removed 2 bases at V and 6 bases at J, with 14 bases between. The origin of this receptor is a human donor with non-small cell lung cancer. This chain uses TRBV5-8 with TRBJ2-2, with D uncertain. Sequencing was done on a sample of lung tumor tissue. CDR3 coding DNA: TGTGCCAGCAGCTTTAGGGCTACCACCTCCGGGGAGCTGTTTTTT. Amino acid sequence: CASSFRATTSGELFF.